The present T cell receptor (beta chain) was sequenced within a study of blood T cell repertoires in COVID-19. J lost 4 bases, V lost 4 bases, and 5 bases had no gene match. The CDR3 spans 14 residues. Germline V gene lookup returns CDR1 SGHTA and CDR2 FQGNSA. This clone appeared once. Profiled with immunoSEQ multiplex PCR; TCRdb holds only in-frame clones, not every one. The table records 200,000 to 250,000 clones, around 81% of them present only once. This rearrangement joins TRBV7-2 to TRBJ1-2; 8 bases align to TRBD1. The TCR sequence derives from a woman between 65 and 79 years old with acute or convalescent COVID-19. The sequenced sample consisted of peripheral blood. CDR3 amino acids: CASSWGGQAYGYTF. In DNA, the CDR3 is TGTGCCAGCAGCTGGGGGGGACAGGCCTATGGCTACACCTTC.